The entry that follows covers one T cell receptor (beta chain) sequence. Antigen unknown. Serving as donors were healthy Finnish infants, each of whom was having open corrective surgery for congenital heart defects. No fixed cell number was used; all available blood leukocytes supplied DNA. Looked up from germline, CDR1 is SGHAT and CDR2 is FQNNGV. The CDR3 extends over 10 amino acids. Trimming removed 9 bases at V and 2 bases at J, with 5 bases between. TCRdb's table, derived via immunoSEQ multiplex PCR, lists solely in-frame clones and lacks some. The sample has tens of thousands of clones; approximately 95% are singletons. These data originate in a study of human thymus T cells. Study conclusions and caveats: Thymic and blood repertoires appeared to display a bias in their usage of V and J genes.

Sequencing used blood. The chain joins TRBV11-2 to TRBJ2-7; no definite D call. The TCR comes from a boy in the first two years of life with a congenital heart defect but otherwise immunologically healthy. CDR3 protein: CASGAYEQYF. CDR3 nucleotides: TGTGCCAGTGGGGCCTACGAGCAGTACTTC.